These 32 T cell receptor beta chains came from one sample sequenced in a study of blood T cell repertoires in COVID-19. TCRdb keeps only in-frame clones here, not all; method: immunoSEQ multiplex PCR. The sample yields about 140,000 clones, around nine tenths seen once. The sample consisted of peripheral blood. These receptors were obtained from a human donor in a cohort sampled during active COVID-19.

The chain links TRBV2 to TRBJ2-7; perhaps TRBD2 as D (6 bases). The CDR3 is 12 amino acids. The germline V and J ends were trimmed by 7 bases and 6 bases, with 13 bases remaining between them. Germline CDR1 and CDR2: SNHLY and FYNNEI. The CDR3 DNA follows: TGTGCCAGCATGGGGCTAGCGCCCGAGCAGTACTTC. This sequence encodes CASMGLAPEQYF.

The chain joins TRBV10-1 to TRBJ2-3; perhaps TRBD1 as D (6 bases). The CDR3 consists of 15 residues. V was cut by 0 bases and J by 1 base, with 8 bases left in between. CDR1 is WNHNN and CDR2 is SYGVQD in the germline V gene (reference sequence). CDR3 nucleotides: TGCGCCAGCAGTGAGTCAAACAGGGGCACAGATACGCAGTATTTT. Translation: CASSESNRGTDTQYF.

V usage is TRBV27 and J usage is TRBJ2-2, with D unclear. The CDR3 length is 16 residues. CDR1 MNHEY and CDR2 SMNVEV come from the germline V gene (reference sequence). V dropped 2 bases and J dropped 1 base, with 11 bases sitting between them. The CDR3 DNA reads as TGTGCCAGCAGTTTAACGGCGGAGAGGAACACCGGGGAGCTGTTTTTT. It encodes CASSLTAERNTGELFF.

V gene TRBV28 combines with J gene TRBJ2-1; a weak D match, TRBD2 (6 bases). CDR3 size: 14 residues. V dropped 3 bases and J dropped 7 bases, with 13 bases sitting between them. Germline V gene lookup returns CDR1 MDHEN and CDR2 SYDVKM. Here the CDR3 DNA reads TGTGCCAGCAGTTTTTCGGGACTCCCAAATGAGCAGTTCTTC. Residues: CASSFSGLPNEQFF.

The chain uses TRBV19 and TRBJ2-7; 7 positions agree with TRBD1. Germline V gene lookup returns CDR1 LNHDA and CDR2 SQIVND (reference sequence). The CDR3 totals 11 residues. Trimming took 6 bases from V and 4 from J; bases not matched to a gene: 0. The CDR3 here is CASRGQYEQYF. The CDR3 DNA is TGTGCCAGTAGGGGACAGTACGAGCAGTACTTC.

The rearrangement joins TRBV19 to TRBJ2-1; TRBD1 agrees at 11 bases. The CDR3 runs to 19 residues. Germline CDR1 is LNHDA and CDR2 is SQIVND (reference sequence). With V trimmed by 5 bases and J by 2 bases, 14 bases remained unmatched. The CDR3 reads CASSPNSGTGGFPYNEQFF. As DNA, the CDR3 is TGTGCCAGTAGTCCCAACTCCGGGACAGGGGGTTTCCCCTACAATGAGCAGTTCTTC. Full variable domain (missing parts from reference TRBV19 and TRBJ2-1): DGGITQSPKYLFRKEGQNVTLSCEQNLNHDAMYWYRQDPGQGLRLIYYSQIVNDFQKGDIAEGYSVSREKKESFPLTVTSAQKNPTAFYLCASSPNSGTGGFPYNEQFFGPGTRLTVL.

The genes are TRBV11-3 and TRBJ2-1, with a possible D match to TRBD1 (6 bases). The CDR3 is 12 amino acids. Trimming cost V 2 bases and J 13 bases, with 12 bases left between them. Germline-derived CDR1 and CDR2 are SGHNT and YENEEA. This chain's CDR3 is CASSLITGFQFF. CDR3 nucleotide sequence: TGTGCCAGCAGCTTAATTACAGGGTTTCAGTTCTTC.

This chain links TRBV10-3 with TRBJ2-4; no reliable D call. The CDR3 is made up of 14 amino acids. Germline CDR1 and CDR2: ENHRY and SYGVKD. V lost 0 bases, J lost 2 bases, and 5 bases lay in between. The chain's CDR3 is CAISESSTKNIQYF. The CDR3 bases are TGTGCCATCAGTGAGTCTAGTACCAAAAACATTCAGTACTTC.

This chain links TRBV18 with TRBJ2-7, with D unclear. V was pared by 4 bases and J by 5 bases, with 15 bases between. The CDR3 is 14 amino acids. The germline V gene encodes CDR1 KGHSH and CDR2 LQKENI. CDR3 loop: CASSHRGIPNEQYF. The CDR3, as DNA: TGTGCCAGCTCACATCGCGGAATCCCTAACGAGCAGTACTTC.

The chain joins TRBV2 to TRBJ2-2, with TRBD2 identical over 7 bases. The V gene's germline CDR1 is SNHLY and CDR2 FYNNEI. The CDR3 consists of 13 residues. Trimming removed 4 bases from V and 4 bases from J; junction bases left unmatched: 0. This chain's CDR3 is CASSGGGTGELFF. The CDR3 DNA sequence: TGTGCCAGCAGTGGGGGGGGCACCGGGGAGCTGTTTTTT.

This clone came up once. The chain carries TRBV29-1 and TRBJ2-2, with D unclear. V was trimmed by 6 bases and J by 1 base, leaving 15 bases between them. There are 15 residues in the CDR3. Germline CDR1 is SQVTM and CDR2 is ANQGSEA. In nucleotides, the CDR3 is TGCAGCGTCGAAACCTCGGAGAAGAACACCGGGGAGCTGTTTTTT. It is translated as CSVETSEKNTGELFF.

J is TRBJ1-5 and V is TRBV27; D might be TRBD1 (6 bases). Germline lookup yields CDR1 MNHEY and CDR2 SMNVEV (reference sequence). Trimming shortened V by 0 bases and J by 6 bases, and 15 bases separated the two germline ends. The length of the CDR3 is 16 residues. This chain's CDR3 is CASSLSGQGFGQPQHF. The CDR3 DNA sequence: TGTGCCAGCAGTTTATCGGGTCAGGGGTTCGGTCAGCCCCAGCATTTT.

A remark on this clone: Other DNA sequences of this sample code for an identical CDR3. This chain connects TRBV4-1 to TRBJ2-7; 11 positions agree with TRBD1. Per the germline V gene, CDR1 is MGHRA and CDR2 is YSYEKL. Trimming removed 0 bases from V and 4 bases from J; junction bases left unmatched: 2. The CDR3 runs 15 residues. The CDR3 protein is CASSQEGTGGYEQYF. DNA of the CDR3: TGCGCCAGCAGCCAAGAAGGGACAGGGGGTTACGAGCAGTACTTC.

The chain carries TRBV5-1 and TRBJ2-3, with a tentative D call TRBD2 (5 bases). This CDR3 comprises 17 residues. V was shortened by 4 bases and J by 3 bases, with 21 bases between the two germline ends. From germline, CDR1 is SGHRS and CDR2 YFSETQ. Here the CDR3 DNA reads TGCGCCAGCAGCCACCGGCCGTCCAGCGGCGGTACAGATACGCAGTATTTT. This encodes CASSHRPSSGGTDTQYF.

The rearrangement joins TRBV29-1 to TRBJ2-2; 7 positions match TRBD2. This CDR3 contains 19 residues. Germline V gives CDR1 SQVTM, CDR2 ANQGSEA. V lost 0 bases, J lost 0 bases, and 13 bases stayed unmatched. In DNA form, the CDR3 reads TGCAGCGTTGAAGATAGGCGTTTGGGGGGAGGGGCGAACACCGGGGAGCTGTTTTTT. It is translated as CSVEDRRLGGGANTGELFF.

The V gene is TRBV19, the J gene TRBJ2-3; 10 positions match TRBD2. The CDR3 has 16 residues. The germline gives CDR1 LNHDA, CDR2 SQIVND (reference sequence). The V gene end was trimmed by 3 bases and the J gene end by 6 bases; junction bases not matched to a gene: 9. The CDR3 is CASSIVLAGESDTQYF. The CDR3 nucleotides read TGTGCCAGTAGTATCGTGCTAGCGGGAGAATCGGATACGCAGTATTTT.

This chain connects TRBV6-1 to TRBJ1-2, with TRBD1 as a possible D gene (6 bases). The CDR3 covers 14 residues. Germline values: CDR1 MNHNS, CDR2 SASEGT. Trimming took 3 bases from V and 7 from J, leaving 15 bases between them. CDR3: CASSDLWTDAGYTF. In nucleotides, the CDR3 is TGTGCCAGCAGTGATCTTTGGACAGATGCTGGCTACACCTTC.

The count of this clone is one. The V call is TRBV27, the J call TRBJ2-1; 7 nucleotides agree with TRBD1. The ends lost 0 bases at V and 3 bases at J; junction bases unmatched: 5. In germline, CDR1 is MNHEY, CDR2 SMNVEV (reference sequence). The CDR3 runs 16 residues. The CDR3 reads CASSLSYRGGYNEQFF. CDR3 bases: TGTGCCAGCAGTTTATCGTACAGGGGTGGCTACAATGAGCAGTTCTTC.

The V gene is TRBV3-1 (or the pseudogene TRBV3-2), the J gene TRBJ1-1; D not certain. V was shortened by 2 bases and J by 1 base, with 8 bases between the two germline ends. The CDR3 has 14 residues. The germline gives CDR1 LGHDT, CDR2 YNNKEL (reference sequence). This CDR3 reads CASSQWAENTEAFF. Written as DNA, the CDR3 is TGTGCCAGCAGCCAATGGGCCGAGAACACTGAAGCTTTCTTT.

The chain couples TRBV5-1 to TRBJ2-7, with TRBD2 as a possible D gene (6 bases). Trimming shortened V by 5 bases and J by 0 bases, and 15 bases separated the two germline ends. The CDR3 runs to 15 residues. Germline CDR1 and CDR2: SGHRS and YFSETQ. CDR3 sequence (DNA): TGCGCCAGCAGGGACGGGGACGGGAGCTCCTACGAGCAGTACTTC. It specifies CASRDGDGSSYEQYF.

This clone was counted a single time. The chain joins TRBV4-2 to TRBJ2-3, with 7 nucleotides matching TRBD2. This CDR3 has 14 amino acids. Germline CDR1 LGHNA, CDR2 YNFKEQ. After removal of 3 bases from V and 6 bases from J, the junction contained 6 bases not matched to a gene. The CDR3 sequence: CASSHGGEGDTQYF. CDR3 DNA sequence: TGTGCCAGCAGCCATGGGGGGGAGGGGGATACGCAGTATTTT.

The V and J genes are TRBV5-4 and TRBJ2-1; 9 nucleotides agree with TRBD1. The V gene end was trimmed by 4 bases and the J gene end by 6 bases; junction bases not matched to a gene: 8. The CDR3 consists of 15 residues. From germline, CDR1 is SGHNT and CDR2 YYREEE (reference sequence). CDR3 amino acids: CASSLGQGVRNEQFF. CDR3 in DNA: TGTGCCAGCAGCCTGGGACAGGGTGTCCGCAATGAGCAGTTCTTC.

This chain uses TRBV5-1 with TRBJ1-2; 8 nucleotides match TRBD1. V dropped 5 bases and J dropped 4; count of bases not matched to a gene: 13. The CDR3 is 16 amino acids. Germline CDR1 SGHRS, CDR2 YFSETQ. CDR3 in DNA: TGCGCCAGCAGGCCACGATTCAGGGGGCCGGCCTATGGCTACACCTTC. It yields the protein CASRPRFRGPAYGYTF.

The V and J genes are TRBV7-9 and TRBJ1-4; 7 bases agree with TRBD1. The CDR3 has 17 amino acids. Unmatched junction bases numbered 9, after V lost 5 bases and J lost 0 bases. Germline V gene lookup returns CDR1 SEHNR and CDR2 FQNEAQ (reference sequence). The CDR3 coding sequence is TGTGCCAGCAGCCTGGGACAGAATCTAGCAACTAATGAAAAACTGTTTTTT. Amino acid sequence: CASSLGQNLATNEKLFF.

The chain has TRBV28 and TRBJ1-2; D not resolved. The CDR3 runs to 13 residues. Germline V lookup: CDR1 MDHEN, CDR2 SYDVKM. The V end lost 10 bases, the J end lost 8 bases, and 20 bases lay between the germline ends. CDR3 loop: CATPQRRGEGYTF. CDR3 DNA sequence: TGTGCCACCCCACAACGACGGGGTGAGGGCTACACCTTC.

The CDR3 loop is CASSKPGLPQDNEQFF. The DNA for the CDR3 is TGTGCCAGCAGCAAACCGGGACTACCACAAGACAATGAGCAGTTCTTC. The chain carries TRBV2 and TRBJ2-1; TRBD2 matches at 7 bases. V shed 6 bases and J 5 bases; nucleotides not matched to a gene: 13. CDR3 length: 16 amino acids. Germline V gene data show CDR1 as SNHLY and CDR2 as FYNNEI.

The J gene is TRBJ1-5, the V gene TRBV30; the D gene is possibly TRBD1 (5 bases). The length of the CDR3 is 15 residues. Germline CDR1 reads GTSNPN; CDR2 reads SVGIG (reference sequence). V shed 2 bases and J shed 3 bases, with 14 bases lying between them. CDR3 sequence reads: CAWSRVGRDNQPQHF. The DNA for the CDR3 is TGTGCCTGGAGTAGAGTAGGCAGGGACAATCAGCCCCAGCATTTT.

This clone has a count of ten or more. V gene TRBV6-1 combines with J gene TRBJ2-3; the match to TRBD2 covers 7 bases. In germline, CDR1 is MNHNS, CDR2 SASEGT. This CDR3 has 18 amino acids. V lost 4 bases and J lost 4; bases outside the gene matches: 17. The chain's CDR3 is CASSVFVGGTDPSDTQYF. The CDR3 nucleotides are TGTGCCAGCAGTGTTTTTGTGGGGGGGACGGATCCATCAGATACGCAGTATTTT.

V and J are TRBV6-6 and TRBJ2-2; 7 bases line up with TRBD2. V dropped 7 bases and J dropped 5; count of bases not matched to a gene: 10. Germline lookup yields CDR1 MNHNY and CDR2 SVGAGI (reference sequence). The CDR3 runs 15 residues. The CDR3 DNA follows: TGTGCCAGCACCTATACGGGGGAGGGGACCGGGGAGCTGTTTTTT. The encoded protein is CASTYTGEGTGELFF.

The V gene is TRBV15, the J gene TRBJ2-1, with D possibly matching TRBD2 (7 bases). V lost 1 base to trimming and J lost 7 bases, with 14 bases between them. CDR3 length: 15 amino acids. Per germline, CDR1 LNHNV and CDR2 YYDKDF (reference sequence). The CDR3 loop is CATSRGGGGGNEQFF. The CDR3 DNA reads as TGTGCCACCAGCAGAGGAGGAGGGGGAGGGAATGAGCAGTTCTTC.

The chain couples TRBV4-2 to TRBJ1-2; 8 positions agree with TRBD1. There are 16 residues in the CDR3. V was clipped by 4 bases and J by 8 bases; unmatched bases: 15. Germline values: CDR1 LGHNA, CDR2 YNFKEQ. The CDR3 region is CASSLGEARTGSGYTF. As DNA, the CDR3 is TGTGCCAGCAGCCTGGGGGAGGCAAGGACAGGGAGCGGCTACACCTTC.

The chain couples TRBV29-1 to TRBJ2-6; 7 nucleotides agree with TRBD1. Germline V gene data show CDR1 as SQVTM and CDR2 as ANQGSEA. V gave up 7 bases and J gave up 0 bases; unmatched junction bases: 12. The CDR3 spans 17 residues. The CDR3 loop is CSAEEFRGSSGANVLTF. In DNA, the CDR3 is TGCAGCGCCGAGGAGTTCAGGGGGAGCTCTGGGGCCAACGTCCTGACTTTC.